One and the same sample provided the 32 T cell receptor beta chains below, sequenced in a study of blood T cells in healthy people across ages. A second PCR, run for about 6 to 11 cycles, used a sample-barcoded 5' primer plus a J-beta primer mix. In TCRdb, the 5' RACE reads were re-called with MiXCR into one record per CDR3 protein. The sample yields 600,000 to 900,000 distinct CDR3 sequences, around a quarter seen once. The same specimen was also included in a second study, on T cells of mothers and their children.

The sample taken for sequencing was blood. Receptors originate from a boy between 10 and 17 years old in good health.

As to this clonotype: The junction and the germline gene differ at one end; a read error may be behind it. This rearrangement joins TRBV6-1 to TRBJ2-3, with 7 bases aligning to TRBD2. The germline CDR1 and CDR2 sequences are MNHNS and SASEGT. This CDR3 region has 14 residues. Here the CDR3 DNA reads TGTGCCAGCAGTGAAATGTGGGGGGGGAATGAGCAGTTCTTT. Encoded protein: CASSEMWGGNEQFF.

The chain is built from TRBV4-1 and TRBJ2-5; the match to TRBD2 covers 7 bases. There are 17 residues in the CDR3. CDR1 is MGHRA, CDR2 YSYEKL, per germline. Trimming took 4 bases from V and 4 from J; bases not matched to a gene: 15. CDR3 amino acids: CASSRFEGAGRAETQYF. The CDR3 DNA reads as TGCGCCAGCAGCCGTTTCGAAGGTGCAGGGAGGGCAGAGACCCAGTACTTC.

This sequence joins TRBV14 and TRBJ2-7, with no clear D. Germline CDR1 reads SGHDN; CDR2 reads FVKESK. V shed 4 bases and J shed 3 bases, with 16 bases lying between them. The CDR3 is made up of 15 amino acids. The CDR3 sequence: CASSPGLIPNYEQYF. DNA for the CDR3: TGTGCCAGCAGCCCTGGCCTTATACCAAACTACGAGCAGTACTTC.

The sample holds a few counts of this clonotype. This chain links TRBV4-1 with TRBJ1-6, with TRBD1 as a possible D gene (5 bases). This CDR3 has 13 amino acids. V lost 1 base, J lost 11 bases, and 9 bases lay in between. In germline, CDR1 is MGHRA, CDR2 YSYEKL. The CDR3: CASSQVGVPPLHF. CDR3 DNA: TGCGCCAGCAGCCAAGTGGGGGTTCCACCCCTCCACTTT.

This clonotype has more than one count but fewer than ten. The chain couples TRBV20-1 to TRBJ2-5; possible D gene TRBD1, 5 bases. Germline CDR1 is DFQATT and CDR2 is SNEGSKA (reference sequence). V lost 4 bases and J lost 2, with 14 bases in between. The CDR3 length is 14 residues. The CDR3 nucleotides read TGCAGTGCTACCAGAATCAGGGTACAAGAGACCCAGTACTTC. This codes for CSATRIRVQETQYF.

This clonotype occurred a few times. The CDR3 reads CASSPSARQETQYF. The CDR3 region has the DNA TGTGCCAGCAGCCCCTCCGCGCGGCAAGAGACCCAGTACTTC. This chain uses TRBV9 with TRBJ2-5; D unclear. This CDR3 is built from 14 residues. Between the trimmed V and J ends, which lost 4 bases and 2 bases, there was a span of 12 bases. Germline CDR1 SGDLS, CDR2 YYNGEE.

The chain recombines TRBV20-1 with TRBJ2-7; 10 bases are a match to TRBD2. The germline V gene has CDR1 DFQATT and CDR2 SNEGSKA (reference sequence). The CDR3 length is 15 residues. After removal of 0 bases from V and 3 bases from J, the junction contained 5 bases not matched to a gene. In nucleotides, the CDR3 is TGCAGTGCTAGAGACTTAGCGGGGGGTCTCTACGAGCAGTACTTC. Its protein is CSARDLAGGLYEQYF.

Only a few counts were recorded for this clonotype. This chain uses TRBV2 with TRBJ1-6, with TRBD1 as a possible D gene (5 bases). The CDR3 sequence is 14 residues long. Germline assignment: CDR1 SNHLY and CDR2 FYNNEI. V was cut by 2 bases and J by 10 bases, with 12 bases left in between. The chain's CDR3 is CASSEQGSRSPLHF. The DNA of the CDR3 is TGTGCCAGCAGTGAACAGGGATCGAGGTCACCCCTCCACTTT.

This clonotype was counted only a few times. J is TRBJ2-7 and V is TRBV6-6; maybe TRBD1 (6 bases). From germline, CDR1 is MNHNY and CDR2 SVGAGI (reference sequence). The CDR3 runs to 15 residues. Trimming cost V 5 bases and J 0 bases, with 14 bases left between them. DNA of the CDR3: TGTGCCAGCAGTGCGGACAGTGGGAGCTCCTACGAGCAGTACTTC. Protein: CASSADSGSSYEQYF.

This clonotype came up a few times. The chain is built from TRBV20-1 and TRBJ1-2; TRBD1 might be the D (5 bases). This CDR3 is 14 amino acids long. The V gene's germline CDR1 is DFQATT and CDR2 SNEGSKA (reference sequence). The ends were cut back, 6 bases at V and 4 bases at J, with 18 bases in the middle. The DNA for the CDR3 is TGCAGTGCGAAGTGGCCCGGGGCGGGCTATGGCTACACCTTC. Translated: CSAKWPGAGYGYTF.

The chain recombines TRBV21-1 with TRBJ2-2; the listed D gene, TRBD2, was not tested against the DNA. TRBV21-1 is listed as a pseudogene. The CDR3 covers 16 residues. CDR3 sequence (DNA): TGTGCCAGCAGCAACAAGGGACTGACGAACACCGGGGAGCTGTTTTTT. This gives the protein CASSNKGLTNTGELFF.

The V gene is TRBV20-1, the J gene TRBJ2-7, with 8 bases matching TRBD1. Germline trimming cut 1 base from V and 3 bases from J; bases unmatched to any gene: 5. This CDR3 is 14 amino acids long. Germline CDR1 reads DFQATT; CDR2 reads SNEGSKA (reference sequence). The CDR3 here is CSARGDRGIYEQYF. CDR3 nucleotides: TGCAGTGCTAGAGGAGACAGGGGTATCTACGAGCAGTACTTC.

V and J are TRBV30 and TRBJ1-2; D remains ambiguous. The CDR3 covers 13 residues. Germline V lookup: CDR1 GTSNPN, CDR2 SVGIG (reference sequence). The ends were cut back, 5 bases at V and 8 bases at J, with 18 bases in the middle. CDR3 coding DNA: TGTGCCTGGCGATCACCCAGTGGGCGAGGCTACACCTTC. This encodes CAWRSPSGRGYTF.

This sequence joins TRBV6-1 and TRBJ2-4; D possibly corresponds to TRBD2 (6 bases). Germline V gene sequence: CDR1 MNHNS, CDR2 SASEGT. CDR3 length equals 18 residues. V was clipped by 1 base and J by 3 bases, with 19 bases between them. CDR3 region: CASSEGVGRPGSKNIQYF. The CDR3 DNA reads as TGTGCCAGCAGTGAAGGCGTGGGGAGGCCAGGGAGCAAAAACATTCAGTACTTC.

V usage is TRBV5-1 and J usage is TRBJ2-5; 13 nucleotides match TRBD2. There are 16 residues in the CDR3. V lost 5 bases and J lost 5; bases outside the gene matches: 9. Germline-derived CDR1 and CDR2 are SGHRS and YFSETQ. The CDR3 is CASSPTLAGGPETQYF. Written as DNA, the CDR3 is TGCGCCAGCAGTCCTACACTAGCGGGGGGGCCGGAGACCCAGTACTTC.

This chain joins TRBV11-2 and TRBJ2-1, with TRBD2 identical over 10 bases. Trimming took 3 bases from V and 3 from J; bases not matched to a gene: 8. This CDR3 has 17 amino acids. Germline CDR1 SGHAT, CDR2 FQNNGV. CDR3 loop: CASSFWSSGGFYNEQFF. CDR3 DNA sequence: TGTGCCAGCAGCTTTTGGTCTAGCGGGGGTTTCTACAATGAGCAGTTCTTC.

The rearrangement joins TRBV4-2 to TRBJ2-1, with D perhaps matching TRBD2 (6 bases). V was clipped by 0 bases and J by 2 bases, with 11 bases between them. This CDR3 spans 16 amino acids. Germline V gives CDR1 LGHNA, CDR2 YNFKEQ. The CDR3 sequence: CASSQDPGVPYNEQFF. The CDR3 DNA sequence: TGTGCCAGCAGCCAAGATCCGGGGGTCCCCTACAATGAGCAGTTCTTC.

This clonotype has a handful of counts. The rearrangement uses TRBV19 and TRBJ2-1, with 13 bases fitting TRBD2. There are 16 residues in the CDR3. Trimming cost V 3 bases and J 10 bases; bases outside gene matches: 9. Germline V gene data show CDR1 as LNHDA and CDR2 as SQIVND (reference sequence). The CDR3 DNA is TGTGCCAGTAGTATGGGACTAGCGGGGCTACTAGCCGAGCAGTTCTTC. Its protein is CASSMGLAGLLAEQFF.

The CDR3 coding sequence is TGTGCCAGCAGTCCGGGCACGAAATATTACGAGCAGTACTTC. This sequence encodes CASSPGTKYYEQYF. The chain has TRBV27 and TRBJ2-7; no clear D gene. The germline CDR1 and CDR2 sequences are MNHEY and SMNVEV (reference sequence). Deletions cut 5 bases from V and 4 bases from J, with 15 bases between. The CDR3 loop spans 14 amino acids.

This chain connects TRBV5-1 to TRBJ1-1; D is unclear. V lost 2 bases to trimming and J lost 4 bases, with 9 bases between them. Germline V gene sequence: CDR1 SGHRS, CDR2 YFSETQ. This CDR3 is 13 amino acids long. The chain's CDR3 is CASSFTPSTEAFF. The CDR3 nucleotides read TGCGCCAGCAGCTTTACGCCTTCCACTGAAGCTTTCTTT. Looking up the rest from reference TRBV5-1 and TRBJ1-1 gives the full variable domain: KAGVTQTPRYLIKTRGQQVTLSCSPISGHRSVSWYQQTPGQGLQFLFEYFSETQRNKGNFPGRFSGRQFSNSRSEMNVSTLELGDSALYLCASSFTPSTEAFFGQGTRLTVV.

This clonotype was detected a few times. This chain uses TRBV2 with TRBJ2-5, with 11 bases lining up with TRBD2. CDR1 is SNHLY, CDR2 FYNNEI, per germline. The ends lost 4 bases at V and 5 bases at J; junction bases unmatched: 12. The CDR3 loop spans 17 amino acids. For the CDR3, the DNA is TGTGCCAGCAGTGCCCTAGCGGGGGGCCGGGGTCAGGAGACCCAGTACTTC. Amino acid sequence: CASSALAGGRGQETQYF.

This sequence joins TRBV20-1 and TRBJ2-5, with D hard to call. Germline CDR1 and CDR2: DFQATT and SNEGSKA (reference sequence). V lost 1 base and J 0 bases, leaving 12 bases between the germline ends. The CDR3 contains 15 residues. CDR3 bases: TGCAGTGCTAGAGTGTCACAATCGTACCAAGAGACCCAGTACTTC. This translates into CSARVSQSYQETQYF.

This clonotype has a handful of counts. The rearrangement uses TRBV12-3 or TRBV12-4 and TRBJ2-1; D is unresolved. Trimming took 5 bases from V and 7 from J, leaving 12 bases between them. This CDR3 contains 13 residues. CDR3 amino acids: CASSPPARNEQFF. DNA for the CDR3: TGTGCCAGCAGTCCCCCGGCACGGAATGAGCAGTTCTTC.

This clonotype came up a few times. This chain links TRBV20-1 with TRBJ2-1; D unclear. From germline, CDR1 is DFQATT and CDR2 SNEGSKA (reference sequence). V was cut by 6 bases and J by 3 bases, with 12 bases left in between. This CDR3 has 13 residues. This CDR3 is CSAYGTFYNEQFF. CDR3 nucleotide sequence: TGCAGTGCCTACGGTACCTTCTACAATGAGCAGTTCTTC.

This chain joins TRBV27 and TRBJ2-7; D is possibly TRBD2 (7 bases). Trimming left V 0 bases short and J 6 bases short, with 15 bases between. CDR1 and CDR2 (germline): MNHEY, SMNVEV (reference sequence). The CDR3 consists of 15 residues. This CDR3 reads CASSLSEGGGTEQYF. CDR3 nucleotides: TGTGCCAGCAGTTTATCGGAGGGAGGGGGGACCGAGCAGTACTTC.

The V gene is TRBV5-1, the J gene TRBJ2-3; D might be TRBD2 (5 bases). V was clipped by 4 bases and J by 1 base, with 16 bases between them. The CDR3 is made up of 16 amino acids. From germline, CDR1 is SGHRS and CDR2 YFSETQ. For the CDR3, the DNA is TGCGCCAGCAGCCCCCGGGAAGCCCAGGGCACAGATACGCAGTATTTT. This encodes CASSPREAQGTDTQYF.

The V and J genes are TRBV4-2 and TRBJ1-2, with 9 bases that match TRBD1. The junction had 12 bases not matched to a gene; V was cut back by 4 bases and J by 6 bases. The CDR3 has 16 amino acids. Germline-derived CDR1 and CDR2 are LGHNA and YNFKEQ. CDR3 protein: CASSLPPGQGTHGYTF. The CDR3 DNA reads TGTGCCAGCAGCCTCCCTCCGGGACAGGGCACCCATGGCTACACCTTC.

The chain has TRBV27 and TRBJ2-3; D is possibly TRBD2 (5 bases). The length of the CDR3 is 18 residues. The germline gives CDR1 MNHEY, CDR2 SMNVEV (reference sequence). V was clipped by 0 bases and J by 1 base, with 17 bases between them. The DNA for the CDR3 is TGTGCCAGCAGTTTATCGGGAGTCCGATGGGAAGGCACAGATACGCAGTATTTT. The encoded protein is CASSLSGVRWEGTDTQYF.

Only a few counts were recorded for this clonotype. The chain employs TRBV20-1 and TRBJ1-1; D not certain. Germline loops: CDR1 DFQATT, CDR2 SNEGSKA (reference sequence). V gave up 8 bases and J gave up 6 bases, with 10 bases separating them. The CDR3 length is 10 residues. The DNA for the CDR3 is TGCAGTCTAAAAACGGCTGAAGCTTTCTTT. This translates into CSLKTAEAFF.

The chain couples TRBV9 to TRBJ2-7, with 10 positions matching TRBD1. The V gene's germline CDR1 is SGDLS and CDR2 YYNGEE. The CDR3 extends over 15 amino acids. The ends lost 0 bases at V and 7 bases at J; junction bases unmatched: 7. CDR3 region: CASSVGDRGGYEQYF. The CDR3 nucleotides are TGTGCCAGCAGCGTAGGGGACAGGGGCGGGTATGAGCAGTACTTC.

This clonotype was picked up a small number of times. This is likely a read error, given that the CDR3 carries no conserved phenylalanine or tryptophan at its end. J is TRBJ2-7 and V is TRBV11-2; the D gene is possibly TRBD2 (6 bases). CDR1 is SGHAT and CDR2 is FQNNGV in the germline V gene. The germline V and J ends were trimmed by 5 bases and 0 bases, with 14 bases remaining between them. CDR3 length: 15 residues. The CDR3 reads CASSHIAASSYEQYS. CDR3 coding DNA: TGTGCCAGCAGCCATATAGCGGCCAGCTCCTACGAGCAGTACTCC.

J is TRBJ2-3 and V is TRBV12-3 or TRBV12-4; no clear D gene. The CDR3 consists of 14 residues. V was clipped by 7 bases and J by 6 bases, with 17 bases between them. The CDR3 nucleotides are TGTGCCAGCACCTTAGGAGAGGAAGCGGATACGCAGTATTTT. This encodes CASTLGEEADTQYF.